This T cell receptor (beta chain) was recorded in a study of metastatic and nonmetastatic thyroid tumors. Overall study: Repertoire comparisons spanned blood and tumor or nodule tissue from malignant and benign thyroid patients. Study-level results: Benign nodules reportedly had significantly lower TCR beta diversity than malignant thyroid tumors in blood and tumor.

This CDR3 contains 15 residues. Germline CDR1 is ENHRY and CDR2 is SYGVKD. Original analysis: CDR3 differences across clinicopathological groups were used to build a distant-metastasis classifier for papillary thyroid cancer. From the PCR reads, TCRdb re-called clones with MiXCR. TCRdb, rather than the study authors, made the V and J calls. The sample shows 32,000 or so clones, roughly 15% of them seen only once. As regards this clone: Its antigen is undetermined. The junction shows a germline mismatch at one end, possibly a read error.

Prior to thyroid surgery, none of the patients had received any treatment. What was sequenced was blood. This TCR was sampled from a male donor with papillary thyroid cancer or a benign thyroid nodule (not recorded which). Some clones in this sample may be carry-over from other donors' samples. V is TRBV10-3 and J is TRBJ1-1, with TRBD1 matching over 10 bases. CDR3 loop: CASSAGTGEGTEAFF. Here the CDR3 DNA reads TGTGCCAGCAGTGCCGGGACAGGGGAGGGCACTGAAGCTTTCTTT.